This T cell receptor (beta chain) is from a study of monozygotic twins with inflammatory bowel disease. Findings and caveats of the study: Differing immunosuppressive treatments may have added variability to patient repertoires. IBD patients displayed reduced TCRbeta diversity (inverse Simpson) when set against healthy co-twins.

For this clonotype: Its antigen is currently unknown.

The CDR3 contains 13 residues. Donors each contributed one blood sample measuring about 2.4 ml. TCRdb re-called the 5' RACE reads and gives one entry per CDR3 protein, without DNA. Its clone listing holds about 330,000 distinct CDR3 sequences. The TCR sequence derives from a human donor with ulcerative colitis or Crohn's disease, or a healthy co-twin of an affected twin (not recorded which). Sequencing was done on a sample of blood. The chain carries TRBV12-3 or TRBV12-4 and TRBJ2-4; without DNA, the TCRdb call of TRBD1 cannot be checked. The CDR3 reads CASGYRAKNIQYF.